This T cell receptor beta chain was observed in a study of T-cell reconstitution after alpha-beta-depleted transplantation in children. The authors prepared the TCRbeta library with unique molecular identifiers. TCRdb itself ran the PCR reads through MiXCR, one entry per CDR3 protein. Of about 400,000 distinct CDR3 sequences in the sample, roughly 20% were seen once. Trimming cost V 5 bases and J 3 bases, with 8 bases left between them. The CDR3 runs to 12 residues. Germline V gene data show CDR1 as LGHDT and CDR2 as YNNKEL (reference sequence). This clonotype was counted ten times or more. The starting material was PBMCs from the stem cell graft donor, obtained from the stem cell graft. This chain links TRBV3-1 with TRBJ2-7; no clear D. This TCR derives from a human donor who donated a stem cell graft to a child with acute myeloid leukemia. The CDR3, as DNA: TGTGCCAGCAGCTCCTCCGGCTACGAGCAGTACTTC. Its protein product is CASSSSGYEQYF.